Listed here are 14 T cell receptor beta chains from one sample, sequenced in a study of human T cells and chemical hapten exposure. TCRdb ran MiXCR on the RACE reads and lists one entry per CDR3 protein. Among 65,000 or so distinct CDR3 sequences listed, about 5.7% were seen once. Time point meaning: healthy volunteer bleed at 6 weeks. The study extracted total RNA from unfractionated whole blood. The specimen was whole blood. These receptors were taken from a female donor in good health. Some clones in this sample may be carry-over from other donors' samples.

This clonotype came up a few times. J is TRBJ2-7 and V is TRBV25-1; TRBD1 agrees at 7 bases. The CDR3 has 15 amino acids. The germline V gene has CDR1 MGHDK and CDR2 SYGVNS. V lost 2 bases to trimming and J lost 3 bases; unmatched junction nucleotides: 7. The CDR3 sequence: CASSESGTAVYEQYF. CDR3 nucleotide sequence: TGTGCCAGCAGTGAAAGTGGGACAGCTGTCTACGAGCAGTACTTC.

In this sample, this clonotype turned up a few times. The rearrangement links TRBV7-2 to TRBJ1-5, with 9 bases that match TRBD1. Trimming took 5 bases from V and 6 from J; bases not matched to a gene: 11. CDR3 length: 16 amino acids. CDR1 is SGHTA and CDR2 is FQGNSA in the germline V gene. The CDR3 loop reads CASSRSGTGPSQPQHF. The CDR3 bases are TGTGCCAGCAGCCGATCTGGGACAGGGCCCAGTCAGCCCCAGCATTTT.

This clonotype was recorded many times. This chain links TRBV9 with TRBJ2-1, with 9 bases matching TRBD2. The CDR3 length is 18 residues. Germline V gene data show CDR1 as SGDLS and CDR2 as YYNGEE. The V segment lost 2 bases and the J segment 5 bases; nucleotides outside the gene matches: 14. The CDR3 nucleotides are TGTGCCAGCAGCGTCGGTAGCGGGAGCGGTCGAGGGCACAATGAGCAGTTCTTC. Encoded protein: CASSVGSGSGRGHNEQFF.

This clonotype was detected ten times or more. V and J are TRBV20-1 and TRBJ2-4; 10 nucleotides line up with TRBD2. The CDR3 extends over 14 amino acids. CDR1 is DFQATT, CDR2 SNEGSKA, per germline (reference sequence). J was trimmed by 3 bases and V by 5 bases; bases with no gene match: 4. DNA of the CDR3: TGCAGTGCTCCCTGGACTAGCGGCAAAAACATTCAGTACTTC. It encodes CSAPWTSGKNIQYF.

In this sample, this clonotype turned up many times. This chain connects TRBV6-1 to TRBJ1-2; possible D gene TRBD1, 6 bases. This CDR3 has 16 amino acids. From germline, CDR1 is MNHNS and CDR2 SASEGT. V lost 3 bases and J lost 5, with 19 bases in between. The CDR3, as DNA: TGTGCCAGCAGTGATAGACAGGTACATCGTTGGTATGGCTACACCTTC. This translates into CASSDRQVHRWYGYTF.

V and J are TRBV28 and TRBJ1-1; 8 nucleotides line up with TRBD1. CDR3 size: 12 residues. Germline-derived CDR1 and CDR2 are MDHEN and SYDVKM. V shed 6 bases and J 7 bases; nucleotides not matched to a gene: 4. The CDR3 loop is CASRSGGSEAFF. Here the CDR3 DNA reads TGTGCCAGCAGGTCAGGGGGCAGTGAAGCTTTCTTT.

This clonotype was counted only a few times. The rearrangement joins TRBV6-5 to TRBJ1-1; no reliable D call. V was trimmed by 6 bases and J by 8 bases, leaving 7 bases between them. Germline values: CDR1 MNHEY, CDR2 SVGAGI. The CDR3 is made up of 10 amino acids. DNA for the CDR3: TGTGCCAGCAGAGGACCCGAAGCTTTCTTT. Protein: CASRGPEAFF.

This clonotype occurred many times. The chain combines TRBV4-2 with TRBJ1-1; D gene ambiguous. In germline, CDR1 is LGHNA, CDR2 YNFKEQ. The CDR3 runs 12 residues. The V and J ends lost 4 bases and 0 bases respectively, with 3 bases between them. The CDR3 DNA reads TGTGCCAGCAGCCGCGTGAACACTGAAGCTTTCTTT. Residues: CASSRVNTEAFF.

The rearrangement links TRBV19 to TRBJ2-3; 10 bases match TRBD2. The CDR3 contains 13 residues. Looked up from germline, CDR1 is LNHDA and CDR2 is SQIVND (reference sequence). The V and J ends lost 7 bases and 14 bases, in that order; junction bases with no gene match: 12. The CDR3 sequence: CASTLLTSGRVYF. CDR3 nucleotide sequence: TGTGCCAGTACCCTATTGACCAGCGGGAGGGTGTATTTT.

The chain uses TRBV19 and TRBJ1-6; D unclear. Germline assignment: CDR1 LNHDA and CDR2 SQIVND (reference sequence). The CDR3 is 18 residues long. Trimming left V 2 bases short and J 0 bases short, with 14 bases between. The CDR3 is CASSIKPTKSSYNSPLHF. CDR3 sequence (DNA): TGTGCCAGTAGTATAAAACCGACGAAGAGCTCCTATAATTCACCCCTCCACTTT.

This clonotype came up a few times. This chain joins TRBV6-1 and TRBJ1-5, with TRBD1 as a possible D gene (6 bases). Trimming removed 3 bases at V and 6 bases at J, with 12 bases between. Germline loops: CDR1 MNHNS, CDR2 SASEGT. The CDR3 length is 14 residues. This CDR3 is CASSDEGGIQPQHF. The DNA of the CDR3 is TGTGCCAGCAGTGATGAGGGGGGTATTCAGCCCCAGCATTTT.

This clonotype came up many times. The rearrangement joins TRBV30 to TRBJ2-5, with 9 nucleotides matching TRBD1. Germline V gives CDR1 GTSNPN, CDR2 SVGIG (reference sequence). Trimming removed 1 base from V and 5 bases from J; junction bases left unmatched: 14. This CDR3 has 17 amino acids. CDR3 sequence reads: CAWSDLYPGQGGETQYF. CDR3 bases: TGTGCCTGGAGTGATTTATATCCGGGACAGGGCGGGGAGACCCAGTACTTC.

This clonotype turned up a few times. This chain joins TRBV28 and TRBJ1-2; 8 bases line up with TRBD1. The V segment lost 5 bases and the J segment 3 bases; nucleotides outside the gene matches: 2. The CDR3 is 13 residues long. Germline V gene lookup returns CDR1 MDHEN and CDR2 SYDVKM. CDR3 nucleotide sequence: TGTGCCAGCAGTCCAGGGGGCGACTATGGCTACACCTTC. This translates into CASSPGGDYGYTF.

This clonotype was observed many times. This chain connects TRBV7-8 to TRBJ1-5, with D unclear. Germline-derived CDR1 and CDR2 are SGHVS and FQNEAQ. V dropped 1 base and J dropped 1 base, with 8 bases sitting between them. CDR3 length: 15 residues. This chain's CDR3 is CASSLEAASNQPQHF. The CDR3 nucleotides are TGTGCCAGCAGCTTAGAGGCGGCCAGCAATCAGCCCCAGCATTTT.